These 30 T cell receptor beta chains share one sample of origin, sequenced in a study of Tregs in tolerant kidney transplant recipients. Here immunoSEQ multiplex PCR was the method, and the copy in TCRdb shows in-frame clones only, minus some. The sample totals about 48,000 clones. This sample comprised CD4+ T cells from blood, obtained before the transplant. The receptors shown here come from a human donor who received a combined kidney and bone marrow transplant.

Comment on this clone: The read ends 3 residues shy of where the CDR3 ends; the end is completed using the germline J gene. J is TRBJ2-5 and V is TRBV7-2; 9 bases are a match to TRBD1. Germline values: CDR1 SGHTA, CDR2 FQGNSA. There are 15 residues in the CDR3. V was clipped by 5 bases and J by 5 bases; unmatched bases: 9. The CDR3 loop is CASSKSGQGSETQYF. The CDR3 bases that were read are TGTGCCAGCAGCAAATCGGGACAGGGCTCGGAGACC. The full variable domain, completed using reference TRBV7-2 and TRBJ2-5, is GAGVSQSPSNKVTEKGKDVELRCDPISGHTALYWYRQSLGQGLEFLIYFQGNSAPDKSGLPSDRFSAERTGGSVSTLTIQRTQQEDSAVYLCASSKSGQGSETQYFGPGTRLLVL.

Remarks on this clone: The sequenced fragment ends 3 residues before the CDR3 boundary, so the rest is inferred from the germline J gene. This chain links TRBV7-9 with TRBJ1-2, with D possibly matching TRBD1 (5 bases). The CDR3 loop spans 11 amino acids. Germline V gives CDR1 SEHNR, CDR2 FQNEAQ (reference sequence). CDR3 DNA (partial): TGTGCCAGCAGCGGACAAGGAGGC. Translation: CASSGQGG. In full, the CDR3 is CASSGQGGYTF.

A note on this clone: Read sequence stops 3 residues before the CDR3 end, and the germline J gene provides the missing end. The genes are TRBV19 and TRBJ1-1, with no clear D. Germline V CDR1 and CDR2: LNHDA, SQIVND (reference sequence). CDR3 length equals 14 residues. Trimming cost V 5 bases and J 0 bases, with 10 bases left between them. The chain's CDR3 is CASSRGLLNTEAFF. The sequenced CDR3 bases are TGTGCCAGTAGTCGAGGGCTCTTGAACACTGAA.

CDR3 residues: CASSHRDRGRWAGANVLTF. The covered CDR3 bases are TGCGCCAGCAGCCACCGGGACAGGGGGCGTTGGGCTGGGGCCAACGTC. The chain joins TRBV5-1 to TRBJ2-6, with 12 positions matching TRBD1. The CDR3 extends 3 residues past the end of the read, so its final part is completed from the germline J gene. The germline V gene encodes CDR1 SGHRS and CDR2 YFSETQ. V was pared by 4 bases and J by 2 bases, with 10 bases of the junction left unmatched. The CDR3 consists of 19 residues.

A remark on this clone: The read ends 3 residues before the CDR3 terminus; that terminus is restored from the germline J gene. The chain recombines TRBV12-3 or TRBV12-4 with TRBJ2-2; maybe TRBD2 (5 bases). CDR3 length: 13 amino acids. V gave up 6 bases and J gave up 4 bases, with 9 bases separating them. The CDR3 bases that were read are TGTGCCAGCAGCCCCGGACTCACCGGGGAG. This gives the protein CASSPGLTGE. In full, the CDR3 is CASSPGLTGELFF.

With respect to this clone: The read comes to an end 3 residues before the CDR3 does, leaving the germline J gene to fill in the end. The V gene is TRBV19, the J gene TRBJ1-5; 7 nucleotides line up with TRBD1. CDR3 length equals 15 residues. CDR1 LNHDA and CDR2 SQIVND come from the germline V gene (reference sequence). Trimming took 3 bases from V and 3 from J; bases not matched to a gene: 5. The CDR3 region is CASSMGDRVNQPQHF. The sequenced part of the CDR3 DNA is TGTGCCAGTAGTATGGGAGACAGGGTCAATCAGCCC.

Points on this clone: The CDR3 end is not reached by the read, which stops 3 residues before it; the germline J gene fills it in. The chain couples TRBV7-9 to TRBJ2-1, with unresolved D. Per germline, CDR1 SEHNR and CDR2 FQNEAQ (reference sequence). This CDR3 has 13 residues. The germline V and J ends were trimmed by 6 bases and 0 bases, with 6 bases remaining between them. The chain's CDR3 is CASSQDSYNEQFF. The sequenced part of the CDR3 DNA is TGTGCCAGCAGTCAGGACTCCTACAATGAG.

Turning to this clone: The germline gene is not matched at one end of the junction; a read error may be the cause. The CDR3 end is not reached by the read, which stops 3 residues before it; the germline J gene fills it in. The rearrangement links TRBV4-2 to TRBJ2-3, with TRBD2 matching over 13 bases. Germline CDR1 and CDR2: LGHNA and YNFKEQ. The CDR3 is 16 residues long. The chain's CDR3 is CASSQTGTSGADTQYF. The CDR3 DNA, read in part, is TGCGCCAGCAGCCAAACCGGGACTAGCGGGGCAGATACG.

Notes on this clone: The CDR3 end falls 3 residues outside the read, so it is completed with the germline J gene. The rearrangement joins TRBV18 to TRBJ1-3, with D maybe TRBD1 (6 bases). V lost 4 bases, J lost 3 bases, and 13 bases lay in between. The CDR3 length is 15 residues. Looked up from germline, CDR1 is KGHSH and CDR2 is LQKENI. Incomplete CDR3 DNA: TGTGCCAGCTCACTTGACAGGAACTTTGGAAACACC. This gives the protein CASSLDRNFGNT. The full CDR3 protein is CASSLDRNFGNTIYF.

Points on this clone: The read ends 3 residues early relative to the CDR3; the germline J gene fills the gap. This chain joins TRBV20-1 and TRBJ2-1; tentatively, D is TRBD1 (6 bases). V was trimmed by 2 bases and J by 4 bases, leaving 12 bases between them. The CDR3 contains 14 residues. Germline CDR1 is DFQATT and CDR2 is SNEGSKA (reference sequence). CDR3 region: CSARSGTKYNEQFF. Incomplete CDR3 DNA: TGCAGTGCTAGATCCGGGACAAAGTACAATGAG.

CDR3 amino acids: CASSYDRPNTEAFF. The part of the CDR3 DNA that was read is TGTGCCAGCAGCTACGACAGACCGAACACTGAA. The chain carries TRBV7-9 and TRBJ1-1; D may be TRBD1 (5 bases). The observed sequence ends 3 residues before the CDR3 terminus, with the missing tail filled in from the germline J gene. CDR3 size: 14 residues. The V and J ends lost 4 bases and 1 base respectively, with 10 bases between them. Germline loops: CDR1 SEHNR, CDR2 FQNEAQ (reference sequence).

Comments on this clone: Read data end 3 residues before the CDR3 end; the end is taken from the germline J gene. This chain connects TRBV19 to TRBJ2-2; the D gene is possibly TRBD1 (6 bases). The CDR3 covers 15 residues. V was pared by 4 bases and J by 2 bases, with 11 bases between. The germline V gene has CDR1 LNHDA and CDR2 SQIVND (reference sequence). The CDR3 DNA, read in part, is TGTGCCAGTAGTAGCGGACAGATTAACACCGGGGAG. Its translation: CASSSGQINTGE. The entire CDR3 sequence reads CASSSGQINTGELFF. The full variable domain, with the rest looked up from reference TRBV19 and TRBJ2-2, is DGGITQSPKYLFRKEGQNVTLSCEQNLNHDAMYWYRQDPGQGLRLIYYSQIVNDFQKGDIAEGYSVSREKKESFPLTVTSAQKNPTAFYLCASSSGQINTGELFFGEGSRLTVL.

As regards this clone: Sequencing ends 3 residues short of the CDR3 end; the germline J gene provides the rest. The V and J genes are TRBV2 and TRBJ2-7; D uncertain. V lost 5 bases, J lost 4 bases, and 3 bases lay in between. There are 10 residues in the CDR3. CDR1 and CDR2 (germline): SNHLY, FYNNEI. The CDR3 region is CASSRYEQYF. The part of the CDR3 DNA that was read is TGTGCCAGCAGTCGTTACGAG.

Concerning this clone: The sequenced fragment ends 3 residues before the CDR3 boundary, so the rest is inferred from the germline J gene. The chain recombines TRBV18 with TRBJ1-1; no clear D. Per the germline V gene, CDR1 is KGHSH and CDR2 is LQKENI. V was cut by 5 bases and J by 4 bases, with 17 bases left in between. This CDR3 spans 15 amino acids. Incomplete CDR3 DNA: TGTGCCAGCTCAGTTAAGGACTCCTTGGGCACTGAA. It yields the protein CASSVKDSLGTE. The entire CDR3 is CASSVKDSLGTEAFF.

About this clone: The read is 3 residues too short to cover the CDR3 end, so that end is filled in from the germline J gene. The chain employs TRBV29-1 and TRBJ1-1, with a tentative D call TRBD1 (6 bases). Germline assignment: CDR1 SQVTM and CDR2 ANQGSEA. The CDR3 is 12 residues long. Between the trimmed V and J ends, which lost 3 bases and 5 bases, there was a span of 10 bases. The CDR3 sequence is CSVDRGGTEAFF. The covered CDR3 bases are TGCAGCGTTGACAGGGGCGGTACTGAA.

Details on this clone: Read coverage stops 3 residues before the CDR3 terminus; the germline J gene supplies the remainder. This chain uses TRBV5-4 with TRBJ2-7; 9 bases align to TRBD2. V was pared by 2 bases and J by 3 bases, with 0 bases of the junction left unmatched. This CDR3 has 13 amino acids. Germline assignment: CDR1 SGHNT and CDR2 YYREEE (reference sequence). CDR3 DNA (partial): TGTGCCAGCAGCTTTAGCGGGAGCTACGAG. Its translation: CASSFSGSYE. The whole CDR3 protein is CASSFSGSYEQYF.

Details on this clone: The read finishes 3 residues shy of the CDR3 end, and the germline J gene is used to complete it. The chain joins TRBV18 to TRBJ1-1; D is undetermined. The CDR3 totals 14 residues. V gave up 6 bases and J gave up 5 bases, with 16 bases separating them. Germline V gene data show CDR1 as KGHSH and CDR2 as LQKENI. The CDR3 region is CASSTSGRATEAFF. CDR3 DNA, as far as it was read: TGTGCCAGCTCTACCAGCGGACGGGCAACTGAA.

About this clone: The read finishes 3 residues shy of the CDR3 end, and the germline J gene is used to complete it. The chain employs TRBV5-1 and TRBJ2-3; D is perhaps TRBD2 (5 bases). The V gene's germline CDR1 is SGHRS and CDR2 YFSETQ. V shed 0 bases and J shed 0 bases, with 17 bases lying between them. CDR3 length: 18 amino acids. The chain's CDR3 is CASSLAGRLAASTDTQYF. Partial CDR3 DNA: TGCGCCAGCAGCTTGGCAGGAAGGCTAGCTGCTAGCACAGATACG.

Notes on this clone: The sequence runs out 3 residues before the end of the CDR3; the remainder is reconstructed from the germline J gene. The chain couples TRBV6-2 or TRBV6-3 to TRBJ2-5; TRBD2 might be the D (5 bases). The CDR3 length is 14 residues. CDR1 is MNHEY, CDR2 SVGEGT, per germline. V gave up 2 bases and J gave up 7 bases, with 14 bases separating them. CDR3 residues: CASSYGTRTGTQYF. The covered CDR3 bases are TGTGCCAGCAGTTACGGTACTAGAACGGGGACC.

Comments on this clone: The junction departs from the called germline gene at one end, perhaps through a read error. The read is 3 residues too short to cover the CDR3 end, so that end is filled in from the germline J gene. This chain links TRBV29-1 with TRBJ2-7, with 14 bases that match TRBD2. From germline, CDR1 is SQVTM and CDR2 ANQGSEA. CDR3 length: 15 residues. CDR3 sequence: CSVEGTSGGTYEQYF. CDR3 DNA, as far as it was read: TGCAGCGTAGAAGGGACTAGCGGGGGAACCTACGAG.

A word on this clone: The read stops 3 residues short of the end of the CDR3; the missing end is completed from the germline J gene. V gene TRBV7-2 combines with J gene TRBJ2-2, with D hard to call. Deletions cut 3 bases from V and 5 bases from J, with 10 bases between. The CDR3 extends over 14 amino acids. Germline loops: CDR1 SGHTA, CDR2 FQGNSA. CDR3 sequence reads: CASSFRPRTGELFF. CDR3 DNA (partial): TGTGCCAGCAGCTTCCGTCCACGGACCGGGGAG.

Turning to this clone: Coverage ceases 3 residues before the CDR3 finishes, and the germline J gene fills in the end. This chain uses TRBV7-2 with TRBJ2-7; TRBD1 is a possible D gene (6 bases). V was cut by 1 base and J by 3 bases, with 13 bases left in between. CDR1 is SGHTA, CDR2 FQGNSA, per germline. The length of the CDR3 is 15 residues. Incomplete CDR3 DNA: TGTGCCAGCAGCTTAGTTCAGGGGACCCACTACGAG. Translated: CASSLVQGTHYE. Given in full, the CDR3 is CASSLVQGTHYEQYF.

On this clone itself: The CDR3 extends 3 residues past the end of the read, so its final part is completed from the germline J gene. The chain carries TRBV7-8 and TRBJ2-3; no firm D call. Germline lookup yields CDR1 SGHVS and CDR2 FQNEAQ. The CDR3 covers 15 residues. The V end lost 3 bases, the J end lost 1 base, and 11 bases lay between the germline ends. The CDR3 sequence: CASSFPVPRTDTQYF. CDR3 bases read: TGTGCCAGCAGCTTTCCGGTACCACGCACAGATACG.

Here the CDR3 reads CSARGSSGRGTDTQYF. CDR3 DNA (partial): TGCAGTGCTAGAGGGAGTAGCGGGAGGGGAACAGATACG. J is TRBJ2-3 and V is TRBV20-1; 11 nucleotides match TRBD2. The read terminates 3 residues ahead of where the CDR3 ends, so the germline J gene completes it. This CDR3 comprises 16 residues. Germline V CDR1 and CDR2: DFQATT, SNEGSKA (reference sequence). The V and J ends lost 1 base and 3 bases, in that order; junction bases with no gene match: 6.

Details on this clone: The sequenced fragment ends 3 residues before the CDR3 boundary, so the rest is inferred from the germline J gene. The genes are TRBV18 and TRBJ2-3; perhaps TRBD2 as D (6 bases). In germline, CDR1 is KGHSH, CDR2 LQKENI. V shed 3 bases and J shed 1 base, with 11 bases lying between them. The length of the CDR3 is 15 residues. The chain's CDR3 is CASSPSGDGTDTQYF. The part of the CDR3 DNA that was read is TGTGCCAGCTCACCCTCGGGGGACGGCACAGATACG.

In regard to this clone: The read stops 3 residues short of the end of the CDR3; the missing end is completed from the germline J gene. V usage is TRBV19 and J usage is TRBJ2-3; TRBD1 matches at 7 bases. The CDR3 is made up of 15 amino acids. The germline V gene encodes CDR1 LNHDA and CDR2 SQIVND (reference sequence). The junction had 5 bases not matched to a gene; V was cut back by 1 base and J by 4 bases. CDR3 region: CASSIVEQGPDTQYF. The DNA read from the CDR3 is TGTGCCAGTAGTATAGTCGAACAGGGGCCAGATACG.

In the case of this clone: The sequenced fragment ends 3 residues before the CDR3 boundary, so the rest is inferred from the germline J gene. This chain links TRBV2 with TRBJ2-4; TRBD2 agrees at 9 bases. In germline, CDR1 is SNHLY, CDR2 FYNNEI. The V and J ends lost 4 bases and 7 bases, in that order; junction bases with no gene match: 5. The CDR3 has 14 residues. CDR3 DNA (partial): TGTGCCAGCAGTGGGTCTAGCGGGACGAACATT. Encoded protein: CASSGSSGTNI. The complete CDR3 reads CASSGSSGTNIQYF.

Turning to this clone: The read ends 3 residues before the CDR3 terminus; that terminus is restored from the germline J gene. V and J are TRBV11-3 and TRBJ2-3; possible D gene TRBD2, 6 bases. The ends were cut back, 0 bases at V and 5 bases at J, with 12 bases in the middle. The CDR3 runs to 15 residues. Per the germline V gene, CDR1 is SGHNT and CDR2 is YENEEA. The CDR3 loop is CASSLEGRGVDTQYF. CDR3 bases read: TGTGCCAGCAGCTTAGAGGGGCGCGGGGTAGATACG.

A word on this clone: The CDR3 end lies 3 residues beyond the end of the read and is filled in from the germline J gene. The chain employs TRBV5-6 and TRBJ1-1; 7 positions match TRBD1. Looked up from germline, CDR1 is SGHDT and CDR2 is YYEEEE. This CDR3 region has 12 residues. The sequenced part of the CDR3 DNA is TGTGCCGTACAACGACAGGGAGCGGAA. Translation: CAVQRQGAE. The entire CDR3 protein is CAVQRQGAEAFF.

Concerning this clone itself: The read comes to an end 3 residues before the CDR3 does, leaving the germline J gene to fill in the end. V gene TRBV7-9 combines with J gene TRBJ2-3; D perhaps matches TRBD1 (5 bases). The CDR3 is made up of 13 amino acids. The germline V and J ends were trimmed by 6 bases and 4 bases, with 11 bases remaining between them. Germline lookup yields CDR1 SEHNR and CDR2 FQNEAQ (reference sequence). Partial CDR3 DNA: TGTGCCAGCAGTCCAGGGTTCCCAGATACG. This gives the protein CASSPGFPDT. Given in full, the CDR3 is CASSPGFPDTQYF.